The T cell receptor beta chain described here comes from a study of blood T cell repertoires in COVID-19. Study details: Sources were T cells, B-cell-depleted T cells, or PBMCs; the material itself was cDNA or gDNA.

This CDR3 contains 14 residues. J was trimmed by 7 bases and V by 6 bases; bases with no gene match: 8. CDR1 SGHRS and CDR2 YFSETQ come from the germline V gene. The authors' processing: Estimation of nucleated cell counts was performed using reference gene primer amplification. The assay was immunoSEQ multiplex PCR, and TCRdb's table has in-frame clones only and misses some. V, J and clone size are taken as reported in that table, and D and trimming were inferred from the DNA itself. The sample lists under 150,000 clones, approximately 90% occurring once. This receptor was obtained from a woman aged 70-85 years who had recovered from COVID-19. Sequenced sample: peripheral blood. J is TRBJ2-1 and V is TRBV5-1; TRBD1 agrees at 9 bases. The CDR3 DNA reads as TGCGCCAGCAACCGGGGACAGGGAACGAATGAGCAGTTCTTC. Protein sequence: CASNRGQGTNEQFF.